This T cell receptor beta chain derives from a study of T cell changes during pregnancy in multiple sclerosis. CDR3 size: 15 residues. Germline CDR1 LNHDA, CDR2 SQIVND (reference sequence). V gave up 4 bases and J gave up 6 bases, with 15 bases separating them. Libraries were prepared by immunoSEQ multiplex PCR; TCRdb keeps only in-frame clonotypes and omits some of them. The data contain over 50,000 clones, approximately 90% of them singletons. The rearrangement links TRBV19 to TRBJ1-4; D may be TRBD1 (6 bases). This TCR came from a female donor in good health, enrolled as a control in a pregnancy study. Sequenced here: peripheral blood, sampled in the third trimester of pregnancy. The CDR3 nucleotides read TGTGCCAGTAGTACCCGAGGGGGAGCCGATGAAAAACTGTTTTTT. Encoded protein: CASSTRGGADEKLFF.